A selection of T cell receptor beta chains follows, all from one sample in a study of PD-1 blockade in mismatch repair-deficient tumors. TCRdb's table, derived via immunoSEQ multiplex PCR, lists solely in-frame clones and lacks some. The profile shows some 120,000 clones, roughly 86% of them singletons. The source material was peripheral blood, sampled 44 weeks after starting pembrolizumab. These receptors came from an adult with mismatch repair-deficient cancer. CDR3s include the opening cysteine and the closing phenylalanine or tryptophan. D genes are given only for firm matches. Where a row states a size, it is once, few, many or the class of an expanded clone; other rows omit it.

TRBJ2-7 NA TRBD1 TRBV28 TGTGCCACTCAGGGGACAGCTACCTACGAGCAGTACTTC CATQGTATYEQYF
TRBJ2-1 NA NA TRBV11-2 TGTGCCAGCAGCTGGGAAGCGGATGAGCAGTTCTTC CASSWEADEQFF
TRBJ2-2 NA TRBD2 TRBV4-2 TGTGCCAGCAGCCTCGGGACTAGCGGGAGAGGCACCGGGGAGCTGTTTTTT CASSLGTSGRGTGELFF
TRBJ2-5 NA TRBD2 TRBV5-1 TGCGCCAGCAGTCAGTGGGGTACTAGCGGGAGAGAGACCCAGTACTTC CASSQWGTSGRETQYF
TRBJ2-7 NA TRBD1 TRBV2 TGTGCCAGCAGCGAAGTTGGGACAGGGAACTACGAGCAGTACTTC CASSEVGTGNYEQYF
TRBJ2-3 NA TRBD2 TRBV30 TGTGCCTGGAGCCGACTAGCGGGATGGGAGGGTACGCAGTATTTT CAWSRLAGWEGTQYF
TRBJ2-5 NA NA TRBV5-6 TGTGCCAGCAGCAGAGGACGTGTTAGGGGCGTAGAGACCCAGTACTTC CASSRGRVRGVETQYF
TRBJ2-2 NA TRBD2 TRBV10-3 TGTGCCATCAGACGGTTGACTAGCGGCACCGGGGAGCTGTTTTTT CAIRRLTSGTGELFF
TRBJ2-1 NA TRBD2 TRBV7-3 TGTGCCAGCAGCCTAGCGGGTAATTACAATGAGCAGTTCTTC CASSLAGNYNEQFF
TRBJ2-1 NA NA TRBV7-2 TGTGCCAGCAGCTTAGTCGCCGGGAGTGACAATGAGCAGTTCTTC CASSLVAGSDNEQFF
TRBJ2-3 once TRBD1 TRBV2 TGTGCCAGCAGTCCACAGGGGGCAGGCACAGATACGCAGTATTTT CASSPQGAGTDTQYF
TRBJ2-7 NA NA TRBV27 TGTGCCAGCAGTTTAACGCCACGAGGGACCGCCTACGAGCAGTACTTC CASSLTPRGTAYEQYF
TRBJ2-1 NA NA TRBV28 TGTGCCAGCAGTTTATGGGCCGGTTACAATGAGCAGTTCTTC CASSLWAGYNEQFF
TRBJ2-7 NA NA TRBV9 TGTGCCAGCAGCCCATGGGAGACCTCCTACGAGCAGTACTTC CASSPWETSYEQYF
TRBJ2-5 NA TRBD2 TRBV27 TGTGCCAGCAGCCCTTCCGGGAGGATGGAGACCCAGTACTTC CASSPSGRMETQYF
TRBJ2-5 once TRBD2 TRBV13 TGTGCCAGCAGCGCCTTAGCGGGACCCAGGCGGGAGACCCAGTACTTC CASSALAGPRRETQYF
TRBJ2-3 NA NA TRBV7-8 TGTGCCAGCAGCACCCGACAGATTATGACAGATACGCAGTATTTT CASSTRQIMTDTQYF
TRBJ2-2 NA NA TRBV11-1 TGTGCCAGCAGCTTAGCCGGGGCACGGACCGGGGAGCTGTTTTTT CASSLAGARTGELFF
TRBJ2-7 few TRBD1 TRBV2 TGTGCCAGCAGCGGGACAGGCTACGAGCAGTACTTC CASSGTGYEQYF
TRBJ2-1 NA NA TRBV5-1 TGCGCCAGCAGCTTGGGGGCGACTAGCAATGAGCAGTTCTTC CASSLGATSNEQFF
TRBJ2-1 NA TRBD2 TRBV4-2 TGTGCCAGCGGAACCGGGACTAGCGGTTACAATGAGCAGTTCTTC CASGTGTSGYNEQFF
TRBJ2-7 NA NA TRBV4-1 TGCGCCAGCAGCCAAGAAGGCAGGGGGGGCTACGAGCAGTACTTC CASSQEGRGGYEQYF
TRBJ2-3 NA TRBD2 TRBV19 TGTGCCAGTAGTATTAGCGGGAGTGGAGATACGCAGTATTTT CASSISGSGDTQYF
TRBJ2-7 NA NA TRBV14 TGTGCCAGCAGCCAAGGGTTGGGGGGAGCCTACGAGCAGTACTTC CASSQGLGGAYEQYF
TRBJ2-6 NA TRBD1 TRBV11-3 TGTGCCAGCAGCCCGCGGACAGGGACAACTTCTGGGGCCAACGTCCTGACTTTC CASSPRTGTTSGANVLTF